A single sample is the source of the 5 T cell receptor beta chains below, sequenced in a study of PD-1 blockade in mismatch repair-deficient tumors. Generated by immunoSEQ multiplex PCR, the TCRdb table keeps only in-frame clones and is missing some. The sample contains approximately 110,000 clones, about 83% of which appear only once. Sequencing used peripheral blood, obtained around 60 weeks after starting pembrolizumab. The receptors here all came from an adult with mismatch repair-deficient cancer.

The gene calls are TRBV6-5 and TRBJ1-2; D is perhaps TRBD1 (5 bases). This CDR3 has 15 amino acids. Germline values: CDR1 MNHEY, CDR2 SVGAGI. Trimming took 3 bases from V and 3 from J, leaving 14 bases between them. CDR3 coding DNA: TGTGCCAGCAGTTATCGTCGACAGAACGACTATGGCTACACCTTC. It codes for CASSYRRQNDYGYTF.

J is TRBJ2-3 and V is TRBV7-2, with no clear D. The germline CDR1 and CDR2 sequences are SGHTA and FQGNSA. CDR3 length: 12 residues. V gave up 5 bases and J gave up 4 bases, with 7 bases separating them. Here the CDR3 reads CASSPAADTQYF. As DNA, the CDR3 is TGTGCCAGCAGCCCGGCGGCAGATACGCAGTATTTT.

The gene calls are TRBV4-1 and TRBJ2-2, with D tentatively TRBD2 (6 bases). V shed 3 bases and J shed 6 bases, with 17 bases lying between them. From germline, CDR1 is MGHRA and CDR2 YSYEKL. The CDR3 covers 16 residues. CDR3 region: CASSHAGTPSAGELFF. The CDR3 DNA is TGCGCCAGCAGCCATGCCGGGACTCCCTCCGCCGGGGAGCTGTTTTTT.

The chain couples TRBV7-2 to TRBJ2-5; 8 bases match TRBD2. The CDR3 is 15 amino acids. The V gene end was trimmed by 7 bases and the J gene end by 1 base; junction bases not matched to a gene: 8. CDR1 is SGHTA and CDR2 is FQGNSA in the germline V gene. CDR3 loop: CASKAASGFQETQYF. The CDR3 coding sequence is TGTGCCAGCAAGGCCGCTAGCGGGTTCCAAGAGACCCAGTACTTC.

This chain connects TRBV7-2 to TRBJ2-1; 7 bases match TRBD2. CDR1 is SGHTA and CDR2 is FQGNSA in the germline V gene. This CDR3 is 16 amino acids long. Trimming cost V 5 bases and J 3 bases; bases outside gene matches: 10. The CDR3 DNA sequence: TGTGCCAGCAGCCCAAGAGGCGGGGGAAGCTACAATGAGCAGTTCTTC. This gives the protein CASSPRGGGSYNEQFF. Filled out from reference TRBV7-2 and TRBJ2-1, the complete variable domain reads GAGVSQSPSNKVTEKGKDVELRCDPISGHTALYWYRQSLGQGLEFLIYFQGNSAPDKSGLPSDRFSAERTGGSVSTLTIQRTQQEDSAVYLCASSPRGGGSYNEQFFGPGTRLTVL.